Presented here are 22 T cell receptor beta chains from one specimen sequenced in a study of OX40 agonist ivuxolimab in advanced cancers. TCRdb's table, derived via immunoSEQ multiplex PCR, lists solely in-frame clones and lacks some. Of about 72,000 clones in the sample, roughly nine tenths were seen once. Sequenced material: CD4+ or CD8+ T cells sorted from blood, taken in a trial of the OX40 agonist ivuxolimab. Every receptor here comes from an adult with an advanced solid tumor such as melanoma, head and neck, liver or kidney cancer.

This clone was observed once. V and J are TRBV11-2 and TRBJ2-3; 7 bases are a match to TRBD1. Germline V lookup: CDR1 SGHAT, CDR2 FQNNGV. V shed 5 bases and J 3 bases; nucleotides not matched to a gene: 5. This CDR3 contains 14 residues. In nucleotides, the CDR3 is TGTGCCAGCAGCCCGACGACAGGGACAGATACGCAGTATTTT. Translation: CASSPTTGTDTQYF.

The chain is built from TRBV27 and TRBJ2-1; 9 bases align to TRBD2. Germline CDR1 MNHEY, CDR2 SMNVEV (reference sequence). The V gene end was trimmed by 1 base and the J gene end by 6 bases; junction bases not matched to a gene: 4. The CDR3 runs 15 residues. CDR3 sequence (DNA): TGTGCCAGCAGTTTATTAGCGGGAGAACCCAATGAGCAGTTCTTC. The encoded protein is CASSLLAGEPNEQFF.

The chain combines TRBV7-2 with TRBJ2-3; 11 bases map to TRBD2. This CDR3 comprises 16 residues. Germline CDR1 SGHTA, CDR2 FQGNSA. V gave up 5 bases and J gave up 2 bases; unmatched junction bases: 6. CDR3 nucleotides: TGTGCCAGCAGCCGGGTACTAGCGGGAGTCACAGATACGCAGTATTTT. This encodes CASSRVLAGVTDTQYF. Based on the CDR3 plus reference TRBV7-2 and TRBJ2-3, the full variable domain is GAGVSQSPSNKVTEKGKDVELRCDPISGHTALYWYRQSLGQGLEFLIYFQGNSAPDKSGLPSDRFSAERTGGSVSTLTIQRTQQEDSAVYLCASSRVLAGVTDTQYFGPGTRLTVL.

The rearrangement joins TRBV15 to TRBJ2-3; D may match TRBD1 or TRBD2 (5 bases each). The V gene's germline CDR1 is LNHNV and CDR2 YYDKDF (reference sequence). Between the trimmed V and J ends, which lost 0 bases and 3 bases, there was a span of 10 bases. CDR3 length equals 15 residues. CDR3 nucleotides: TGTGCCACCAGCAGAGATCAGGGAGAGACAGATACGCAGTATTTT. Protein sequence: CATSRDQGETDTQYF.

This chain links TRBV5-1 with TRBJ1-1; perhaps TRBD1 as D (6 bases). V lost 2 bases, J lost 4 bases, and 15 bases lay in between. The CDR3 sequence is 15 residues long. Germline V gene data show CDR1 as SGHRS and CDR2 as YFSETQ. CDR3 protein: CASSFSGASGTEAFF. Here the CDR3 DNA reads TGCGCCAGCAGCTTTTCAGGGGCAAGCGGCACTGAAGCTTTCTTT.

The chain carries TRBV28 and TRBJ1-2; possible D gene TRBD1, 6 bases. This CDR3 contains 13 residues. Germline V lookup: CDR1 MDHEN, CDR2 SYDVKM. The ends were cut back, 6 bases at V and 4 bases at J, with 12 bases in the middle. The CDR3 DNA reads TGTGCCAGCAGACAACAGGGAAGCTATGGCTACACCTTC. It is translated as CASRQQGSYGYTF.

This clone was observed a few times. CDR3 DNA: TGTGCCAGCAGCCTCAATCGGGACAGTGAAGCTTTCTTT. This gives the protein CASSLNRDSEAFF. The chain uses TRBV5-4 and TRBJ1-1, with TRBD1 matching 7 bases. Germline loops: CDR1 SGHNT, CDR2 YYREEE (reference sequence). This CDR3 region has 13 residues. The V gene end was trimmed by 4 bases and the J gene end by 7 bases; junction bases not matched to a gene: 7. Complete variable domain (other parts from reference TRBV5-4 and TRBJ1-1): ETGVTQSPTHLIKTRGQQVTLRCSSQSGHNTVSWYQQALGQGPQFIFQYYREEENGRGNFPPRFSGLQFPNYSSELNVNALELDDSALYLCASSLNRDSEAFFGQGTRLTVV.

The chain links TRBV6-1 to TRBJ1-2; no reliable D call. Trimming took 2 bases from V and 3 from J, leaving 7 bases between them. CDR3 length: 13 residues. CDR1 and CDR2 (germline): MNHNS, SASEGT. Here the CDR3 reads CASSERAYYGYTF. The DNA for the CDR3 is TGTGCCAGCAGTGAAAGGGCTTACTATGGCTACACCTTC.

The chain combines TRBV14 with TRBJ2-7; TRBD1 agrees at 7 bases. CDR3 length equals 15 residues. Germline V gene sequence: CDR1 SGHDN, CDR2 FVKESK. V lost 0 bases, J lost 4 bases, and 6 bases stayed unmatched. In DNA form, the CDR3 reads TGTGCCAGCAGCCAAGAATTGGGACAGAGTTACGAGCAGTACTTC. This gives the protein CASSQELGQSYEQYF.

The chain has TRBV2 and TRBJ2-2; TRBD2 matches at 9 bases. CDR3 length equals 17 residues. J gave up 7 bases and V 8 bases, and 17 bases lay outside the gene matches. Germline V gene data show CDR1 as SNHLY and CDR2 as FYNNEI. CDR3 nucleotides: TGTGCCAGCCACCTTCGGACTAGCGACTTACTGCGCGGGGAGCTGTTTTTT. This gives the protein CASHLRTSDLLRGELFF.

This chain uses TRBV4-1 with TRBJ1-4, with a tentative D call TRBD1 (6 bases). The CDR3 consists of 14 residues. Germline V lookup: CDR1 MGHRA, CDR2 YSYEKL. Trimming stripped 1 base from V and 8 bases from J, with 11 bases between. The DNA of the CDR3 is TGCGCCAGCAGCCAAGGGACCCAGGGGGAAAAACTGTTTTTT. This encodes CASSQGTQGEKLFF.

The chain uses TRBV5-1 and TRBJ2-1; D uncertain. Trimming stripped 5 bases from V and 8 bases from J, with 14 bases between. CDR3 size: 13 residues. Germline V gene lookup returns CDR1 SGHRS and CDR2 YFSETQ. The CDR3 DNA sequence: TGCGCCAGCAGTCTGGGTGTTGTCGATGAGCAGTTCTTC. Protein product: CASSLGVVDEQFF.

The chain recombines TRBV11-2 with TRBJ2-2; 8 bases agree with TRBD2. The V gene end was trimmed by 3 bases and the J gene end by 7 bases; junction bases not matched to a gene: 4. The length of the CDR3 is 14 residues. Germline CDR1 is SGHAT and CDR2 is FQNNGV. CDR3 residues: CASSLAGGYGELFF. The DNA for the CDR3 is TGTGCCAGCAGCTTGGCGGGGGGCTACGGGGAGCTGTTTTTT.

The chain employs TRBV30 and TRBJ2-1; D call uncertain. Trimming pared 3 bases from V and 7 bases from J, leaving 4 bases between. Germline V gene data show CDR1 as GTSNPN and CDR2 as SVGIG (reference sequence). This CDR3 has 10 residues. CDR3 protein: CAWRRNEQFF. For the CDR3, the DNA is TGTGCCTGGAGGAGGAATGAGCAGTTCTTC. Full variable domain (remainder filled in from reference TRBV30 and TRBJ2-1): SQTIHQWPATLVQPVGSPLSLECTVEGTSNPNLYWYRQAAGRGLQLLFYSVGIGQISSEVPQNLSASRPQDRQFILSSKKLLLSDSGFYLCAWRRNEQFFGPGTRLTVL.

The chain carries TRBV5-8 and TRBJ1-1; no definite D call. V was trimmed by 1 base and J by 2 bases, leaving 12 bases between them. Germline V gene sequence: CDR1 SGHTS, CDR2 YDEGEE. The CDR3 spans 15 residues. CDR3 loop: CASSLYVPDNTEAFF. The CDR3 DNA reads as TGTGCCAGCAGCTTGTATGTCCCGGATAACACTGAAGCTTTCTTT. The whole variable domain, filled in from reference TRBV5-8 and TRBJ1-1, reads EAGVTQSPTHLIKTRGQQATLRCSPISGHTSVYWYQQALGLGLQFLLWYDEGEERNRGNFPPRFSGRQFPNYSSELNVNALELEDSALYLCASSLYVPDNTEAFFGQGTRLTVV.

The V and J genes are TRBV18 and TRBJ2-1; a weak D match, TRBD2 (5 bases). Germline assignment: CDR1 KGHSH and CDR2 LQKENI. The CDR3 covers 13 residues. Trimming removed 5 bases from V and 3 bases from J, with 8 bases in between. This CDR3 is CASSTGGYNEQFF. The CDR3 coding sequence is TGTGCCAGCTCAACCGGAGGCTACAATGAGCAGTTCTTC. Full variable domain (remainder filled in from reference TRBV18 and TRBJ2-1): NAGVMQNPRHLVRRRGQEARLRCSPMKGHSHVYWYRQLPEEGLKFMVYLQKENIIDESGMPKERFSAEFPKEGPSILRIQQVVRGDSAAYFCASSTGGYNEQFFGPGTRLTVL.

This clone was found a few times. The chain combines TRBV5-6 with TRBJ1-2; 12 positions agree with TRBD1. This CDR3 has 18 amino acids. V was clipped by 7 bases and J by 2 bases; unmatched bases: 15. Germline V gives CDR1 SGHDT, CDR2 YYEEEE. CDR3 in amino acids: CASDNLRDRGRTNYGYTF. The DNA for the CDR3 is TGTGCCAGCGACAACCTCCGGGACAGGGGGCGTACGAACTATGGCTACACCTTC.

This chain connects TRBV7-2 to TRBJ2-1; TRBD2 agrees at 7 bases. The V segment lost 3 bases and the J segment 5 bases; nucleotides outside the gene matches: 10. The CDR3 runs to 16 residues. CDR1 SGHTA and CDR2 FQGNSA come from the germline V gene. Here the CDR3 reads CASSFWTRTRHNEQFF. In DNA form, the CDR3 reads TGTGCCAGCAGCTTTTGGACTAGAACCCGTCACAATGAGCAGTTCTTC.

The V and J genes are TRBV19 and TRBJ1-1; 7 nucleotides match TRBD1. This CDR3 contains 15 residues. V shed 6 bases and J 1 base; nucleotides not matched to a gene: 8. Germline CDR1 is LNHDA and CDR2 is SQIVND (reference sequence). As DNA, the CDR3 is TGTGCCAGTAGGAAACAACAGGGGTCGAACACTGAAGCTTTCTTT. It yields the protein CASRKQQGSNTEAFF.

The J gene is TRBJ2-2, the V gene TRBV6-6, with TRBD1 identical over 8 bases. This CDR3 region has 16 residues. Unmatched junction bases numbered 6, after V lost 6 bases and J lost 0 bases. Germline CDR1 MNHNY, CDR2 SVGAGI (reference sequence). In nucleotides, the CDR3 is TGTGCCAGCAGATCACAGGGGGGTGCGAACACCGGGGAGCTGTTTTTT. Protein sequence: CASRSQGGANTGELFF.

This chain links TRBV7-2 with TRBJ2-1; weak D call: TRBD2 (6 bases). Trimming shortened V by 4 bases and J by 5 bases, and 9 bases separated the two germline ends. Germline V gene data show CDR1 as SGHTA and CDR2 as FQGNSA. The CDR3 loop spans 13 amino acids. CDR3 DNA sequence: TGTGCCAGCAGCTCGGGACTTGACAATGAGCAGTTCTTC. Its translation: CASSSGLDNEQFF.

V is TRBV10-1 and J is TRBJ2-2; D is tentatively TRBD1 or TRBD2 (5 bases each). Trimming removed 3 bases at V and 6 bases at J, with 14 bases between. The germline V gene encodes CDR1 WNHNN and CDR2 SYGVQD (reference sequence). This CDR3 region has 15 residues. The CDR3 reads CASSDEGLGAGELFF. The CDR3 DNA is TGCGCCAGCAGTGATGAGGGTCTGGGGGCCGGGGAGCTGTTTTTT.